This passage covers 29 T cell receptor beta chains from one sample sequenced in a study of response to subunit inactivated influenza vaccine. One entry per CDR3 protein, called by TCRdb with MiXCR from the RT-PCR reads. The table lists under 800,000 distinct CDR3 sequences, approximately 15% of them singletons, with roughly 6.4% in the top ten. The specimen was PBMCs from blood, collected around 15 days before vaccination. The receptors originated from a man aged 45-65 years who received an inactivated influenza vaccine.

This clonotype has a handful of counts. V gene TRBV11-2 combines with J gene TRBJ2-7, with 10 bases identical to TRBD1. J lost 2 bases, V lost 1 base, and 11 bases had no gene match. The CDR3 covers 18 residues. Germline CDR1 SGHAT, CDR2 FQNNGV. CDR3 region: CASSLVVSFGQGAYEQYF. DNA of the CDR3: TGTGCCAGCAGCTTAGTCGTGTCCTTCGGACAGGGGGCCTACGAGCAGTACTTC.

This clonotype was picked up a small number of times. The CDR3 nucleotides read TGCAGTGCCCTAACCGGGACAGGGGGTTGGAGGACTGAAGCTTTCTTT. Residues: CSALTGTGGWRTEAFF. The chain is built from TRBV20-1 and TRBJ1-1, with 11 bases identical to TRBD1. The germline V gene encodes CDR1 DFQATT and CDR2 SNEGSKA (reference sequence). The CDR3 contains 16 residues. V lost 6 bases, J lost 5 bases, and 14 bases stayed unmatched.

This clonotype has more than one count but fewer than ten. The J gene is TRBJ1-1, the V gene TRBV11-2; the match to TRBD1 covers 7 bases. CDR1 and CDR2 from the germline V gene are SGHAT and FQNNGV. V gave up 5 bases and J gave up 5 bases; unmatched junction bases: 8. The CDR3 has 14 residues. CDR3 residues: CASSITDRVTEAFF. The CDR3 DNA sequence: TGTGCCAGCAGCATTACCGACAGGGTAACTGAAGCTTTCTTT.

This clonotype was counted between two and nine times. The chain has TRBV7-2 and TRBJ2-2; 9 nucleotides agree with TRBD1. Trimming took 4 bases from V and 6 from J; bases not matched to a gene: 6. The CDR3 runs to 15 residues. CDR1 SGHTA and CDR2 FQGNSA come from the germline V gene. CDR3 nucleotides: TGTGCCAGCAGCTCGCGACAGGGGGGTGCCGGGGAGCTGTTTTTT. Translation: CASSSRQGGAGELFF.

The chain recombines TRBV12-3 or TRBV12-4 with TRBJ2-5, with a tentative D call TRBD2 (7 bases). CDR3 length equals 14 residues. Trimming stripped 4 bases from V and 5 bases from J, with 14 bases between. CDR3 in DNA: TGTGCCAGCAGTTCCGGGGGGCTATGGGAGACCCAGTACTTC. This encodes CASSSGGLWETQYF.

This clonotype showed up just a few times. The gene calls are TRBV12-3 or TRBV12-4 and TRBJ2-3, with 9 nucleotides matching TRBD2. V was pared by 0 bases and J by 8 bases, with 9 bases of the junction left unmatched. The CDR3 runs to 16 residues. The CDR3 here is CASSLAPAGGRGTQYF. For the CDR3, the DNA is TGTGCCAGCAGTTTAGCTCCAGCGGGGGGAAGGGGTACGCAGTATTTT.

This clonotype occurred a few times. The V gene is TRBV7-8, the J gene TRBJ2-2; possible D gene TRBD2, 6 bases. In germline, CDR1 is SGHVS, CDR2 FQNEAQ. The CDR3 has 16 amino acids. Trimming shortened V by 0 bases and J by 4 bases, and 12 bases separated the two germline ends. CDR3 region: CASSLAEPGLTGELFF. The CDR3 DNA sequence: TGTGCCAGCAGCTTAGCGGAGCCGGGACTCACCGGGGAGCTGTTTTTT. The full variable domain, rest sourced from reference TRBV7-8 and TRBJ2-2, is GAGVSQSPRYKVAKRGQDVALRCDPISGHVSLFWYQQALGQGPEFLTYFQNEAQLDKSGLPSDRFFAERPEGSVSTLKIQRTQQEDSAVYLCASSLAEPGLTGELFFGEGSRLTVL.

This sequence joins TRBV28 and TRBJ1-1; the D is unclear. V shed 6 bases and J shed 4 bases, with 9 bases lying between them. Germline V lookup: CDR1 MDHEN, CDR2 SYDVKM. This CDR3 is built from 12 residues. The CDR3 sequence: CASSRRITEAFF. For the CDR3, the DNA is TGTGCCAGCAGCAGAAGGATCACTGAAGCTTTCTTT.

This clonotype appeared a few times. This sequence joins TRBV28 and TRBJ1-1; 9 bases fit TRBD1. Germline V lookup: CDR1 MDHEN, CDR2 SYDVKM. J gave up 6 bases and V 4 bases, and 6 bases lay outside the gene matches. The CDR3 extends over 14 amino acids. CDR3: CASSSGTGRSEAFF. CDR3 in DNA: TGTGCCAGCAGTTCCGGGACAGGGAGATCTGAAGCTTTCTTT.

The rearrangement joins TRBV7-9 to TRBJ1-5, with D uncertain. The CDR3 has 16 residues. The germline gives CDR1 SEHNR, CDR2 FQNEAQ (reference sequence). With 5 bases removed from V and 3 bases from J, the gap between germline ends came to 17 bases. In DNA, the CDR3 is TGTGCCAGCAGCCCGTATCCCCTTTTACCCAATCAGCCCCAGCATTTT. This encodes CASSPYPLLPNQPQHF.

The chain recombines TRBV2 with TRBJ2-2; D call uncertain. Germline CDR1 is SNHLY and CDR2 is FYNNEI. The V end was cut by 0 bases, the J end by 9 bases, with 8 bases between. The CDR3 is 13 amino acids. The CDR3 bases are TGTGCCAGCAGTGAAGCGCGAACCTGGGAGCTGTTTTTT. Encoded protein: CASSEARTWELFF.

This clonotype was seen ten or more times. The chain is built from TRBV10-2 and TRBJ2-2, with 7 bases matching TRBD1. CDR1 WSHSY and CDR2 SAAADI come from the germline V gene. V shed 6 bases and J 4 bases; nucleotides not matched to a gene: 5. The CDR3 covers 14 residues. CDR3 DNA: TGCGCCAGCAGAGTACAGGGGTCCACCGGGGAGCTGTTTTTT. Its translation: CASRVQGSTGELFF.

The J gene is TRBJ2-1, the V gene TRBV28; D not resolved. The CDR3 has 16 amino acids. Trimming removed 2 bases at V and 0 bases at J, with 11 bases between. From germline, CDR1 is MDHEN and CDR2 SYDVKM. The CDR3: CASSLRGQSSYNEQFF. CDR3 nucleotides: TGTGCCAGCAGTTTACGCGGTCAAAGCTCCTACAATGAGCAGTTCTTC.

The V and J genes are TRBV29-1 and TRBJ2-5; weak D call: TRBD1 (7 bases). There are 14 residues in the CDR3. V was shortened by 4 bases and J by 1 base, with 13 bases between the two germline ends. Per germline, CDR1 SQVTM and CDR2 ANQGSEA. The CDR3: CSVARGTAQETQYF. As DNA, the CDR3 is TGCAGCGTTGCGCGCGGGACAGCCCAAGAGACCCAGTACTTC.

This clonotype was observed a handful of times. V is TRBV5-1 and J is TRBJ2-2, with 7 positions matching TRBD2. CDR3 length equals 15 residues. The V gene's germline CDR1 is SGHRS and CDR2 YFSETQ. J was trimmed by 0 bases and V by 5 bases; bases with no gene match: 4. The CDR3 region has the DNA TGCGCCAGCAGTATAAGCGGGGCGAACACCGGGGAGCTGTTTTTT. Encoded protein: CASSISGANTGELFF.

This clonotype was counted a few times. The V gene is TRBV7-3, the J gene TRBJ2-1; 7 nucleotides match TRBD1. The CDR3 is 15 amino acids. J lost 4 bases, V lost 4 bases, and 7 bases had no gene match. Looked up from germline, CDR1 is SGHTA and CDR2 is FQGTGA. The CDR3 protein is CASSSGTASYNEQFF. The CDR3 DNA sequence: TGTGCCAGCAGCTCCGGGACAGCCTCATACAATGAGCAGTTCTTC.

The chain joins TRBV4-3 to TRBJ2-5, with 9 bases matching TRBD1. The CDR3 contains 16 residues. The J segment lost 2 bases and the V segment lost 2 bases, leaving 6 bases of the junction unmatched. Germline values: CDR1 LGHNA, CDR2 YSLEER. DNA for the CDR3: TGCGCCAGCAGCCAACCTACTGACAGGGGGCAAGAGACCCAGTACTTC. The encoded protein is CASSQPTDRGQETQYF.

J is TRBJ2-1 and V is TRBV7-2, with 8 bases aligning to TRBD2. Trimming at V came to 2 bases and at J to 5 bases, leaving 5 bases not matched to a gene. The CDR3 length is 15 residues. The germline V gene has CDR1 SGHTA and CDR2 FQGNSA. DNA of the CDR3: TGTGCCAGCAGCTTACTACTAGCGGCAAACAATGAGCAGTTCTTC. This translates into CASSLLLAANNEQFF.

In its sample, this clonotype was seen many times. The chain couples TRBV4-1 to TRBJ1-2, with 7 positions matching TRBD1. CDR3 length equals 17 residues. In germline, CDR1 is MGHRA, CDR2 YSYEKL. J lost 3 bases, V lost 0 bases, and 10 bases had no gene match. The CDR3 DNA reads as TGCGCCAGCAGCCAAGATCAGGGGGGGTATCGGTACTATGGCTACACCTTC. Translating gives CASSQDQGGYRYYGYTF.

This clonotype was counted between two and nine times. The chain has TRBV6-1 and TRBJ2-5; maybe TRBD2 (6 bases). V lost 3 bases and J lost 3, with 17 bases in between. CDR1 and CDR2 from the germline V gene are MNHNS and SASEGT. The CDR3 consists of 16 residues. CDR3 protein: CASSELIAEKKETQYF. Here the CDR3 DNA reads TGTGCCAGCAGTGAGCTGATAGCGGAAAAAAAAGAGACCCAGTACTTC.

The chain couples TRBV20-1 to TRBJ2-3, with a weak D call TRBD2 (6 bases). Germline CDR1 DFQATT, CDR2 SNEGSKA (reference sequence). V shed 3 bases and J shed 2 bases, with 12 bases lying between them. The CDR3 extends over 14 amino acids. The CDR3 DNA reads TGCAGTGCTAGGCCCCTAGCGCACACAGATACGCAGTATTTT. It encodes CSARPLAHTDTQYF.

CDR3 DNA sequence: TGCAGTGCTAGAGAAATCGGTATGGGACTAGCGTACGAGCAGTACTTC. Translation gives CSAREIGMGLAYEQYF. The chain uses TRBV20-1 and TRBJ2-7, with 10 nucleotides matching TRBD2. The CDR3 covers 16 residues. Germline trimming cut 0 bases from V and 4 bases from J; bases unmatched to any gene: 9. Germline CDR1 and CDR2: DFQATT and SNEGSKA (reference sequence).

This clonotype was seen more than once but under ten times. This sequence joins TRBV5-1 and TRBJ2-5; either TRBD1 or TRBD2 may supply D (5 bases each). CDR3 length equals 15 residues. Germline V gene lookup returns CDR1 SGHRS and CDR2 YFSETQ. With 4 bases removed from V and 5 bases from J, the gap between germline ends came to 18 bases. CDR3 region: CASSKGGTRGETQYF. The CDR3 DNA follows: TGCGCCAGCAGCAAAGGTGGGACCCGTGGGGAGACCCAGTACTTC.

The chain has TRBV9 and TRBJ1-1, with D possibly TRBD1 on 5 matching bases. The V gene's germline CDR1 is SGDLS and CDR2 YYNGEE. This CDR3 has 13 amino acids. Trimming took off 3 bases at V and 4 bases at J, with 10 bases between the two ends. The CDR3 protein is CASSAGEITEAFF. CDR3 nucleotide sequence: TGTGCCAGCAGCGCGGGGGAGATCACTGAAGCTTTCTTT. The complete variable domain, with remaining parts taken from reference TRBV9 and TRBJ1-1, reads DSGVTQTPKHLITATGQRVTLRCSPRSGDLSVYWYQQSLDQGLQFLIQYYNGEERAKGNILERFSAQQFPDLHSELNLSSLELGDSALYFCASSAGEITEAFFGQGTRLTVV.

This chain joins TRBV28 and TRBJ2-7; 10 nucleotides align to TRBD2. Germline lookup yields CDR1 MDHEN and CDR2 SYDVKM. CDR3 length: 15 residues. The V gene end was trimmed by 5 bases and the J gene end by 1 base; junction bases not matched to a gene: 5. CDR3 nucleotide sequence: TGTGCCAGCAGTCGCCCAGCGGGAGGGTCCTACGAGCAGTACTTC. This encodes CASSRPAGGSYEQYF.

The chain links TRBV3-1 to TRBJ2-3; 8 nucleotides match TRBD2. V shed 5 bases, J shed 5 bases, and the junction held 12 bases outside the gene matches. The CDR3 has 16 amino acids. Germline assignment: CDR1 LGHDT and CDR2 YNNKEL (reference sequence). CDR3 in DNA: TGTGCCAGCAGCTACGAAGGAGAAGCGGGGGTAGATACGCAGTATTTT. Translating gives CASSYEGEAGVDTQYF.

The gene calls are TRBV5-1 and TRBJ2-1; TRBD2 agrees at 12 bases. V lost 0 bases to trimming and J lost 0 bases; unmatched junction nucleotides: 13. Germline loops: CDR1 SGHRS, CDR2 YFSETQ. The CDR3 sequence is 21 residues long. The CDR3 region is CASSLGWTSGTKMSSYNEQFF. The CDR3, as DNA: TGCGCCAGCAGCTTGGGATGGACTAGCGGGACAAAAATGAGCTCCTACAATGAGCAGTTCTTC.

This clonotype was seen a handful of times. This rearrangement joins TRBV7-9 to TRBJ1-2; D possibly corresponds to TRBD1 (5 bases). V was trimmed by 1 base and J by 4 bases, leaving 19 bases between them. This CDR3 spans 17 amino acids. From germline, CDR1 is SEHNR and CDR2 FQNEAQ (reference sequence). The chain's CDR3 is CASSLGGGLDLTYGYTF. The CDR3 region has the DNA TGTGCCAGCAGCTTAGGGGGGGGTCTTGACCTAACCTATGGCTACACCTTC.

This clonotype was detected many times. This chain uses TRBV27 with TRBJ1-6; 10 bases match TRBD1. V shed 2 bases, J shed 7 bases, and the junction held 2 bases outside the gene matches. The V gene's germline CDR1 is MNHEY and CDR2 SMNVEV (reference sequence). The CDR3 sequence is 15 residues long. CDR3 in amino acids: CASSLRTGGNSPLHF. Written as DNA, the CDR3 is TGTGCCAGCAGTTTACGGACAGGGGGAAATTCACCCCTCCACTTT.